This is a list of T cell receptor beta chains from one sample in a study of shared clonotypes between healthy human individuals. TCRdb's copy holds only in-frame clones and misses some; the assay was immunoSEQ multiplex PCR. The table includes 600,000 to 750,000 clones, about two thirds detected once. The sample comprised memory CD4+ T cells sorted from blood. These receptors came from a woman in her twenties or thirties in good health. CDR3s include the opening cysteine and the closing phenylalanine or tryptophan. D genes are given only for firm matches. Size is stated for part of the rows, as once, few or many counts, or as a class when the clone is expanded.

j_call: TRBJ2-1; clone_size: few; d_call: TRBD1; v_call: TRBV9; cdr3_aa: CASSLNPMGTVSYNEQFF; cdr3_nt: TGTGCCAGCAGTCTCAACCCGATGGGGACAGTCTCCTACAATGAGCAGTTCTTC
j_call: TRBJ2-5; clone_size: few; d_call: TRBD1; v_call: TRBV18; cdr3_aa: CASSPAGGQGETQYF; cdr3_nt: TGTGCCAGCTCACCAGCAGGGGGCCAGGGGGAGACCCAGTACTTC
j_call: TRBJ1-2; clone_size: once; d_call: -; v_call: TRBV19; cdr3_aa: CASTTTGGPDYGYTF; cdr3_nt: TGTGCCAGTACCACCACCGGAGGACCCGACTATGGCTACACCTTC
j_call: TRBJ2-1; clone_size: -; d_call: TRBD2; v_call: TRBV7-3; cdr3_aa: CASSLEGPSGITYNEQFF; cdr3_nt: TGTGCCAGCAGCTTAGAAGGGCCTAGCGGGATCACCTACAATGAGCAGTTCTTC
j_call: TRBJ2-2; clone_size: -; d_call: -; v_call: TRBV5-4; cdr3_aa: CASSLGGTGELFF; cdr3_nt: TGTGCCAGCAGCTTAGGCGGGACCGGGGAGCTGTTTTTT
j_call: TRBJ2-7; clone_size: -; d_call: -; v_call: TRBV21-1; cdr3_aa: CASSTQARGNEQYF; cdr3_nt: TGTGCCAGCAGCACACAAGCCAGGGGGAACGAGCAGTACTTC
j_call: TRBJ1-2; clone_size: -; d_call: -; v_call: TRBV6-5; cdr3_aa: CASTDQRGRYGYTF; cdr3_nt: TGTGCCAGCACAGACCAGCGGGGTCGATATGGCTACACCTTC
j_call: TRBJ2-1; clone_size: -; d_call: TRBD1; v_call: TRBV5-4; cdr3_aa: CASSLRQGSYNEQFF; cdr3_nt: TGTGCCAGCAGCCTAAGACAGGGATCCTACAATGAGCAGTTCTTC
j_call: TRBJ2-7; clone_size: -; d_call: -; v_call: TRBV4-2; cdr3_aa: CASSQDRTFDSYEQYF; cdr3_nt: TGTGCCAGCAGCCAAGATCGGACCTTTGACTCCTACGAGCAGTACTTC
j_call: TRBJ2-7; clone_size: -; d_call: TRBD1; v_call: TRBV28; cdr3_aa: CASNPGTDSGYGQYF; cdr3_nt: TGTGCCAGCAACCCGGGGACAGATTCTGGGTATGGGCAGTACTTC
j_call: TRBJ2-3; clone_size: -; d_call: TRBD1; v_call: TRBV5-1; cdr3_aa: CASSIGTGVVTDTQYF; cdr3_nt: TGCGCCAGCAGCATCGGGACAGGGGTCGTCACAGATACGCAGTATTTT
j_call: TRBJ1-3; clone_size: -; d_call: -; v_call: TRBV4-1; cdr3_aa: CASSQVIDRTSGNTIYF; cdr3_nt: TGCGCCAGCAGCCAAGTTATCGACAGAACCTCTGGAAACACCATATATTTT
j_call: TRBJ1-3; clone_size: -; d_call: TRBD1; v_call: TRBV14; cdr3_aa: CASSYRQGGNTIYF; cdr3_nt: TGTGCCAGCAGCTACCGACAGGGTGGAAACACCATATATTTT
j_call: TRBJ2-5; clone_size: few; d_call: -; v_call: TRBV2; cdr3_aa: CASSPTWTPGTQYF; cdr3_nt: TGTGCCAGCAGTCCCACGTGGACTCCGGGGACCCAGTACTTC
j_call: TRBJ2-3; clone_size: -; d_call: -; v_call: TRBV5-1; cdr3_aa: CASSLGMLSTDTQYF; cdr3_nt: TGCGCCAGCAGCTTGGGCATGCTTAGCACAGATACGCAGTATTTT
j_call: TRBJ2-7; clone_size: few; d_call: -; v_call: TRBV28; cdr3_aa: CASSATSYEQYF; cdr3_nt: TGTGCCAGCAGTGCAACCTCCTACGAGCAGTACTTC
j_call: TRBJ1-3; clone_size: -; d_call: -; v_call: TRBV5-6; cdr3_aa: CASSLNRALGNTIYF; cdr3_nt: TGTGCCAGCAGCTTGAACAGGGCTCTGGGAAACACCATATATTTT
j_call: TRBJ2-1; clone_size: -; d_call: TRBD2; v_call: TRBV18; cdr3_aa: CASSPVLGSGDHEQFF; cdr3_nt: TGTGCCAGCTCACCCGTCCTGGGTAGCGGGGACCATGAGCAGTTCTTC
j_call: TRBJ2-4; clone_size: -; d_call: TRBD2; v_call: TRBV28; cdr3_aa: CASSLDDGRASKNIQYF; cdr3_nt: TGTGCCAGCAGTTTAGATGACGGGAGGGCCTCCAAAAACATTCAGTACTTC
j_call: TRBJ2-7; clone_size: few; d_call: -; v_call: TRBV10-2; cdr3_aa: CASSESGRQGREQYF; cdr3_nt: TGCGCCAGCAGTGAGTCGGGTCGGCAGGGCCGCGAGCAGTACTTC
j_call: TRBJ2-3; clone_size: -; d_call: -; v_call: TRBV11-1; cdr3_aa: CASSGQGGYSEDTQYF; cdr3_nt: TGTGCCAGCAGCGGCCAAGGAGGGTACTCGGAAGATACGCAGTATTTT
j_call: TRBJ1-2; clone_size: -; d_call: -; v_call: TRBV9; cdr3_aa: CASSGSEVGYTF; cdr3_nt: TGTGCCAGCAGCGGATCCGAGGTTGGCTACACCTTC
j_call: TRBJ2-7; clone_size: -; d_call: -; v_call: TRBV5-1; cdr3_aa: CASSSGQLEIPEQYF; cdr3_nt: TGCGCCAGCAGTTCAGGACAGTTAGAAATTCCCGAGCAGTACTTC
j_call: TRBJ1-1; clone_size: -; d_call: -; v_call: TRBV5-5; cdr3_aa: CASSVNTEAFF; cdr3_nt: TGTGCCAGCAGCGTGAACACTGAAGCTTTCTTT